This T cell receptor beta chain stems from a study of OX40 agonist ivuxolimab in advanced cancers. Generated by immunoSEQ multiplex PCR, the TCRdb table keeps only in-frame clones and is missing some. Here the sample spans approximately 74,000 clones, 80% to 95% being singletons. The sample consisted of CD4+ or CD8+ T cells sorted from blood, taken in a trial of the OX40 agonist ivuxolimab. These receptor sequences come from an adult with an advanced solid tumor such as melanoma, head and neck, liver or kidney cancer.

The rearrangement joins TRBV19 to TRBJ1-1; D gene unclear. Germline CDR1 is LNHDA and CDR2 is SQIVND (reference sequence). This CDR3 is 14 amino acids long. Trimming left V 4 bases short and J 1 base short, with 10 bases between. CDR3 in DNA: TGTGCCAGTAGTAAAGGGCGGGGGAACACTGAAGCTTTCTTT. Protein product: CASSKGRGNTEAFF.